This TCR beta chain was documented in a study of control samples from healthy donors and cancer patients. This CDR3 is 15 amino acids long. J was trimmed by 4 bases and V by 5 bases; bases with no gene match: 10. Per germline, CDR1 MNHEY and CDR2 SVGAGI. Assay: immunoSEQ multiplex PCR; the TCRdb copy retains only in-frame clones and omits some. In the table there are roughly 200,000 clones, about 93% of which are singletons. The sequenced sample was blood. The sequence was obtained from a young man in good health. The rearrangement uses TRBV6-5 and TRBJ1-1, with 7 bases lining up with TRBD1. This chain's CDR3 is CASSPDHRGSTEAFF. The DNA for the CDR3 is TGTGCCAGCAGTCCCGACCACAGGGGAAGCACTGAAGCTTTCTTT.